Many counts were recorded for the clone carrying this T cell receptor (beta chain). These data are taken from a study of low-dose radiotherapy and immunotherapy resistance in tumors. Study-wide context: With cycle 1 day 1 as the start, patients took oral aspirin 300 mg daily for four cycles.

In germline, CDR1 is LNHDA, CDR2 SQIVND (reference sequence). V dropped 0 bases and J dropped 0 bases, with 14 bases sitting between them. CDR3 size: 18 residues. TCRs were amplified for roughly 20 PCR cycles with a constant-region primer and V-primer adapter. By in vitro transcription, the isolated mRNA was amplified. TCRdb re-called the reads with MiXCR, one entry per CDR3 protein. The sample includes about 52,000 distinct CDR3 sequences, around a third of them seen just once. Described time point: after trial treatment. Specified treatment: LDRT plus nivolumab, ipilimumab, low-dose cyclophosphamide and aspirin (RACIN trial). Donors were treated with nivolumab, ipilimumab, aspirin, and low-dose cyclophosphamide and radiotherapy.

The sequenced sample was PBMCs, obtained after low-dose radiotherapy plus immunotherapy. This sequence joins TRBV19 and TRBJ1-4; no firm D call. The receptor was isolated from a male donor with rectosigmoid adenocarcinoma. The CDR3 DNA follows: TGTGCCAGTAGTATAGAAGGCGCCAGGAAGGCAACTAATGAAAAACTGTTTTTT. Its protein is CASSIEGARKATNEKLFF.